Shown below are 19 T cell receptor beta chains from a single sample sequenced in a study of OX40 agonist ivuxolimab in advanced cancers. Repertoires were generated with immunoSEQ multiplex PCR, while TCRdb's copy carries only in-frame clones and drops some. The sample carries some 87,000 clones, around nine tenths recorded once. Sequences were derived from CD4+ or CD8+ T cells sorted from blood, sampled in a trial of the OX40 agonist ivuxolimab. The receptors shown here come from an adult with an advanced solid tumor such as melanoma, head and neck, liver or kidney cancer.

This chain links TRBV28 with TRBJ1-3; TRBD1 agrees at 10 bases. The J segment lost 2 bases and the V segment lost 4 bases, leaving 2 bases of the junction unmatched. This CDR3 is built from 15 residues. Germline V gene data show CDR1 as MDHEN and CDR2 as SYDVKM. CDR3 protein: CASSWGTGAGNTIYF. The CDR3 region has the DNA TGTGCCAGCAGTTGGGGGACAGGGGCTGGAAACACCATATATTTT. The full variable domain, with the rest looked up from reference TRBV28 and TRBJ1-3, is DVKVTQSSRYLVKRTGEKVFLECVQDMDHENMFWYRQDPGLGLRLIYFSYDVKMKEKGDIPEGYSVSREKKERFSLILESASTNQTSMYLCASSWGTGAGNTIYFGEGSWLTVV.

This chain links TRBV5-4 with TRBJ2-5; D remains unclear. The closer fit of TRBJ2-7 to the DNA end suggests the J call may be wrong. Germline V lookup: CDR1 SGHNT, CDR2 YYREEE (reference sequence). This CDR3 comprises 14 residues. CDR3 sequence reads: CASSLTSQPYEQYF. CDR3 DNA sequence: TGTGCCAGCAGCTTAACAAGCCAGCCCTACGAGCAGTACTTC.

The V call is TRBV19, the J call TRBJ2-7, with 7 positions matching TRBD1. Germline loops: CDR1 LNHDA, CDR2 SQIVND (reference sequence). Losses at the gene ends were 1 base for V and 0 bases for J; bases not matched to a gene: 3. There are 15 residues in the CDR3. The DNA for the CDR3 is TGTGCCAGTAGTATAGGAGGGACAGCCTCCTACGAGCAGTACTTC. This gives the protein CASSIGGTASYEQYF.

This clone was detected a few times. V usage is TRBV28 and J usage is TRBJ1-1; 7 positions match TRBD1. The germline V gene encodes CDR1 MDHEN and CDR2 SYDVKM. V shed 6 bases and J 1 base; nucleotides not matched to a gene: 5. This CDR3 is built from 14 residues. CDR3 in amino acids: CASRLGQTNTEAFF. In DNA, the CDR3 is TGTGCCAGCAGGCTGGGACAGACGAACACTGAAGCTTTCTTT.

The CDR3 region has the DNA TGTGCCAGCACCAAGGAGGGGAATCAGCCCCAGCATTTT. Translated: CASTKEGNQPQHF. This rearrangement joins TRBV6-1 to TRBJ1-5; D is possibly TRBD1 (5 bases). The CDR3 extends over 13 amino acids. V shed 7 bases and J shed 4 bases, with 11 bases lying between them. Germline CDR1 is MNHNS and CDR2 is SASEGT.

This clone has only one observation. The rearrangement links TRBV5-5 to TRBJ2-7; D is unclear. The CDR3 sequence is 12 residues long. Per the germline V gene, CDR1 is SGHKS and CDR2 is YYEKEE (reference sequence). Trimming left V 4 bases short and J 4 bases short, with 9 bases between. CDR3 residues: CASSQTWYEQYF. CDR3 DNA sequence: TGTGCCAGCAGCCAAACGTGGTACGAGCAGTACTTC.

The chain uses TRBV28 and TRBJ2-7; a possible D gene is TRBD2 (6 bases). V gave up 1 base and J gave up 2 bases, with 15 bases separating them. The CDR3 spans 16 residues. Germline CDR1 is MDHEN and CDR2 is SYDVKM. The CDR3 protein is CASSLLGLPTPYEQYF. CDR3 DNA: TGTGCCAGCAGTTTATTGGGACTGCCGACCCCCTACGAGCAGTACTTC.

The chain has TRBV7-8 and TRBJ2-7; no firm D call. This CDR3 is 13 amino acids long. The V and J ends lost 2 bases and 0 bases respectively, with 5 bases between them. The germline gives CDR1 SGHVS, CDR2 FQNEAQ. The CDR3 coding sequence is TGTGCCAGCAGCTTACACGACTCCTACGAGCAGTACTTC. Its translation is CASSLHDSYEQYF.

Here the CDR3 reads CATSRDRTGTASNIQYF. CDR3 in DNA: TGTGCCACCAGCAGAGACCGGACCGGGACGGCCTCAAACATTCAGTACTTC. V gene TRBV15 combines with J gene TRBJ2-4, with D possibly called TRBD1 or TRBD2 (5 bases each). The CDR3 has 17 residues. Germline V CDR1 and CDR2: LNHNV, YYDKDF (reference sequence). The V and J ends lost 0 bases and 6 bases respectively, with 18 bases between them. Variable domain in full (rest from reference TRBV15 and TRBJ2-4): DAMVIQNPRYQVTQFGKPVTLSCSQTLNHNVMYWYQQKSSQAPKLLFHYYDKDFNNEADTPDNFQSRRPNTSFCFLDIRSPGLGDTAMYLCATSRDRTGTASNIQYFGAGTRLSVL.

The chain is built from TRBV5-1 and TRBJ2-1; 9 positions agree with TRBD2. This CDR3 has 15 residues. The ends lost 1 base at V and 7 bases at J; junction bases unmatched: 6. CDR1 SGHRS and CDR2 YFSETQ come from the germline V gene. The CDR3 DNA follows: TGCGCCAGCAGCTTGTCGCCTAGCGGGATTAATGAGCAGTTCTTC. This translates into CASSLSPSGINEQFF.

The gene calls are TRBV5-6 and TRBJ2-5, with 10 bases aligning to TRBD2. The CDR3 spans 16 residues. J was trimmed by 1 base and V by 0 bases; bases with no gene match: 3. The germline V gene has CDR1 SGHDT and CDR2 YYEEEE. CDR3 protein: CASSLVLAGAQETQYF. CDR3 coding DNA: TGTGCCAGCAGCTTGGTTCTAGCGGGAGCCCAAGAGACCCAGTACTTC.

The V call is TRBV2, the J call TRBJ1-3, with D possibly TRBD1 on 5 matching bases. V lost 8 bases to trimming and J lost 0 bases, with 11 bases between them. The CDR3 is made up of 14 amino acids. The germline gives CDR1 SNHLY, CDR2 FYNNEI. CDR3 bases: TGTGCCAGCGTCAGGGAACTCTCTGGAAACACCATATATTTT. Encoded protein: CASVRELSGNTIYF.

This clone appeared once. The chain has TRBV2 and TRBJ1-1; D is undetermined. Germline V lookup: CDR1 SNHLY, CDR2 FYNNEI. The CDR3 loop spans 12 amino acids. Trimming removed 8 bases from V and 3 bases from J, with 10 bases in between. CDR3 DNA sequence: TGTGCCAGCGGTAGTAGATACACTGAAGCTTTCTTT. This sequence encodes CASGSRYTEAFF.

V usage is TRBV10-3 and J usage is TRBJ2-1, with D perhaps matching TRBD1 or TRBD2 (5 bases each). This CDR3 spans 16 amino acids. From germline, CDR1 is ENHRY and CDR2 SYGVKD. Trimming shortened V by 3 bases and J by 0 bases, and 12 bases separated the two germline ends. This chain's CDR3 is CAISDFWGSSYNEQFF. The CDR3 DNA reads as TGTGCCATCAGTGATTTTTGGGGGAGCTCCTACAATGAGCAGTTCTTC.

The rearrangement uses TRBV5-4 and TRBJ1-2; TRBD1 might be the D (5 bases). The CDR3 is made up of 15 amino acids. V was cut by 2 bases and J by 2 bases, with 13 bases left in between. The germline V gene encodes CDR1 SGHNT and CDR2 YYREEE (reference sequence). In DNA form, the CDR3 reads TGTGCCAGCAGCTTCCAGGGACTTATCAACTATGGCTACACCTTC. Residues: CASSFQGLINYGYTF.

This chain links TRBV5-8 with TRBJ2-5; TRBD1 agrees at 7 bases. CDR1 is SGHTS and CDR2 is YDEGEE in the germline V gene. V lost 4 bases and J lost 5; bases outside the gene matches: 11. The CDR3 spans 15 residues. Here the CDR3 reads CASSVGTAMEETQYF. In DNA form, the CDR3 reads TGTGCCAGCAGCGTCGGGACAGCAATGGAGGAGACCCAGTACTTC.

V usage is TRBV14 and J usage is TRBJ2-1, with D tentatively TRBD2 (5 bases). The CDR3 has 16 amino acids. With 4 bases removed from V and 4 bases from J, the gap between germline ends came to 17 bases. Germline lookup yields CDR1 SGHDN and CDR2 FVKESK. The CDR3 region is CASSPGLPLGYNEQFF. CDR3 bases: TGTGCCAGCAGCCCCGGACTTCCCCTGGGGTACAATGAGCAGTTCTTC.

The V gene is TRBV6-4, the J gene TRBJ2-1, with 15 bases fitting TRBD2. Unmatched junction bases numbered 6, after V lost 7 bases and J lost 2 bases. Germline lookup yields CDR1 MRHNA and CDR2 SNTAGT. This CDR3 is 17 amino acids long. This chain's CDR3 is CASIPGLAGGTYNEQFF. CDR3 coding DNA: TGTGCCAGCATTCCGGGACTAGCGGGAGGCACCTACAATGAGCAGTTCTTC.

The genes are TRBV20-1 and TRBJ2-1; D gene unclear. Trimming took 6 bases from V and 9 from J, leaving 12 bases between them. CDR1 and CDR2 from the germline V gene are DFQATT and SNEGSKA (reference sequence). This CDR3 spans 11 amino acids. DNA for the CDR3: TGCAGTGCGTCGGCTGGTAGTGAGCAGTTCTTC. It translates to CSASAGSEQFF.